This TCR beta chain was found in a study of T cells in Graves' hyperthyroidism and ophthalmopathy. The study excluded patients with uncontrolled infection, other autoimmune disease, pregnancy or lactation. There are a few counts of this clonotype. V gave up 3 bases and J gave up 1 base; unmatched junction bases: 3. The CDR3 is made up of 14 amino acids. TCR beta CDR3 sequences were amplified from RNA transcripts. First-round RT-PCR of the TCR CDR3 relied on the HTBI primer set. TCRdb re-derived calls from the multiplex PCR reads in MiXCR, one entry per CDR3 protein. The sample includes over 300,000 distinct CDR3 sequences, approximately 15% of them seen just once.

The TCR sequence derives from a woman in her sixties or seventies with Graves' hyperthyroidism. The V and J genes are TRBV12-3 or TRBV12-4 and TRBJ2-7; 7 bases match TRBD2. Sequenced sample: blood. CDR3 in DNA: TGTGCCAGCAGTTTCCTAGCGGCTTCCTACGAGCAGTACTTC. Translated, it gives CASSFLAASYEQYF.